This TCR beta chain was documented in a study of blood T cell repertoires in COVID-19. Study summary: Specimens from acute and convalescent COVID-19 originated in the United States, Italy and Spain.

Original handling: The assay estimated nucleated cells by amplifying reference gene primers. Produced via immunoSEQ multiplex PCR; TCRdb's table is partial and in-frame only. From that table come the V and J calls and clone size; the DNA was used to work out D and trimming. This sample has about 200,000 clones, with approximately 86% found just once. Participant reports of clinical history set cohort assignment. This CDR3 spans 11 amino acids. Germline CDR1 MGHDK, CDR2 SYGVNS. V was pared by 5 bases and J by 9 bases, with 11 bases between. This TCR was recovered from a woman in her thirties or forties with acute COVID-19. The sequencing sample was made of PBMCs or T cells enriched from blood (not recorded which). The chain combines TRBV25-1 with TRBJ2-7; a possible D gene is TRBD2 (6 bases). DNA of the CDR3: TGTGCCAGCAGTATGGGGGACTGGCAGTACTTC. It codes for CASSMGDWQYF.